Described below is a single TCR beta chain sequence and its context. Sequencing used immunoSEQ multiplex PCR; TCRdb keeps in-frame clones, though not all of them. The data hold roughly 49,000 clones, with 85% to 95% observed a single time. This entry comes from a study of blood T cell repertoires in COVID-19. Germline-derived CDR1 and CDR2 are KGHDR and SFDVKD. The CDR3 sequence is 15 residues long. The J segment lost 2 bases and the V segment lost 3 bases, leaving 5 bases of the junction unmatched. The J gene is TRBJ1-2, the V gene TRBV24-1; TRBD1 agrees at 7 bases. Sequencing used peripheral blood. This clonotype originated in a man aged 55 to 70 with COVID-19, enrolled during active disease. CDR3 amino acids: CATSDTGAQNYGYTF. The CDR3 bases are TGTGCCACCAGTGATACAGGGGCCCAAAACTATGGCTACACCTTC.